This TCR beta chain derives from a study of early stage breast cancer tumors. Notes on the study in general: Compared with adjacent normal breast, tumors showed about 2.3-fold denser, more clonal T cells. Bulk DNA sequencing of unsorted cells missed chain pairing and markers.

As concerns this clone: Its antigen is currently unknown.

This CDR3 has 13 residues. The germline V gene encodes CDR1 LNHDA and CDR2 SQIVND (reference sequence). The V and J ends lost 2 bases and 1 base respectively, with 0 bases between them. Blood replicates held 0.5 ug DNA, tumor or normal breast around 1.5 ug, two each. Libraries were prepared by immunoSEQ multiplex PCR; TCRdb keeps only in-frame clonotypes and omits some of them. The profile shows over 45,000 clones, roughly 84% of them singletons. This TCR derives from a person in their fifties with breast cancer. The V and J genes are TRBV19 and TRBJ2-6; the D is unclear. Input material: blood. CDR3 sequence reads: CASSISGANVLTF. The CDR3 DNA reads TGTGCCAGTAGTATATCTGGGGCCAACGTCCTGACTTTC.